This T cell receptor (beta chain) was sequenced for a study of cytomegalovirus exposure and HLA in healthy donors. Use of 60 Vbeta and 13 Jbeta primers characterized the PCR. Produced via immunoSEQ multiplex PCR; TCRdb's table is partial and in-frame only. The sample records under 150,000 clones, 70% to 90% being singletons. This clonotype was obtained from a boy under 18 in good health and CMV-seronegative. Sequencing was performed on PBMCs.

CDR3 sequence (DNA): TGTGCCAGCAGGAGGACAGGCACCACCGGGGAGCTGTTTTTT. It encodes CASRRTGTTGELFF. The chain combines TRBV2 with TRBJ2-2, with 7 bases lining up with TRBD1. With V trimmed by 6 bases and J by 4 bases, 5 bases remained unmatched. The CDR3 is made up of 14 amino acids. The germline CDR1 and CDR2 sequences are SNHLY and FYNNEI.